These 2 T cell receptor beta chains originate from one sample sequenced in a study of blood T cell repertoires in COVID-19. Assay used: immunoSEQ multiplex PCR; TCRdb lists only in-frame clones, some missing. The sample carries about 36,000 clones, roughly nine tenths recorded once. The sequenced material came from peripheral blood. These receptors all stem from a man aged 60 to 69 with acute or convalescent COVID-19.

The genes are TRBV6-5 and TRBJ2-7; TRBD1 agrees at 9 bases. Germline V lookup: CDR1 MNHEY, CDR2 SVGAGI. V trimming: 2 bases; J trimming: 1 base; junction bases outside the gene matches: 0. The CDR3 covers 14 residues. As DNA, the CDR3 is TGTGCCAGCAGTTACGGACAGGGGTCCTACGAGCAGTACTTC. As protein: CASSYGQGSYEQYF.

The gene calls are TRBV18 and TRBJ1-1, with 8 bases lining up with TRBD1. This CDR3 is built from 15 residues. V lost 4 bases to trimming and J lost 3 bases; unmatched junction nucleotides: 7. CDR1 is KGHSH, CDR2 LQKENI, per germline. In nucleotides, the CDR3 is TGTGCCAGCTCACGGCCGACAGGGGCGGACACTGAAGCTTTCTTT. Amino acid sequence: CASSRPTGADTEAFF.